This TCR beta chain was sequenced for a study of beta chain features in type 1 diabetes. Since all of the isolated RNA was reverse transcribed, expressed TCRB transcripts were what got sequenced. Repertoires were generated with immunoSEQ multiplex PCR, while TCRdb's copy carries only in-frame clones and drops some. Altogether tens of thousands of clones are present, around 63% being singletons, with the ten largest covering 1.5% to 2%. Turning to this clone: Its antigen is undetermined.

The CDR3 totals 12 residues. Germline lookup yields CDR1 KGHSH and CDR2 LQKENI. V lost 0 bases and J lost 15, with 12 bases in between. Study findings and constraints: Patients with Type 1 diabetes showed moderately but significantly shorter TCRB CDR3s in all four CD4+ subsets.

This TCR was sampled from a young man with type 1 diabetes. Some clones in this sample may be carry-over from other donors' samples. The V call is TRBV18, the J call TRBJ2-1; D remains unclear. The material sequenced was Tregs from blood. CDR3 in amino acids: CASSPPAGRPFF. The CDR3 DNA reads TGTGCCAGCTCACCACCGGCAGGCCGGCCGTTCTTC.